These T cell receptor beta chains were read from a single sample in a study of PD-1 blockade in classical Hodgkin lymphoma. The table came from immunoSEQ multiplex PCR; TCRdb's copy has only in-frame clones and leaves some out. The sample records approximately 19,000 clones, over 65% being singletons. The input for sequencing was peripheral blood mononuclear cells (PBMCs), taken before the second cycle of nivolumab. These receptors all stem from a human donor with classical Hodgkin lymphoma. The CDR3 runs from the conserved cysteine through the conserved F or W. Each record gives: D gene, J gene, clone size, V gene, CDR3 protein, CDR3 DNA. D genes are given only for firm matches. Size values are once, few and many counts, or a class for expanded clones, and some rows have none.

d_gene: NA
j_gene: TRBJ2-7
abundance: NA
v_gene: TRBV6-6
CDR3aa: CASSYSGYYEQYF
CDR3nt: TGTGCCAGCAGTTACTCGGGTTATTACGAGCAGTACTTC

d_gene: NA
j_gene: TRBJ2-2
abundance: NA
v_gene: TRBV5-1
CDR3aa: CASSKGPGPNTGELFF
CDR3nt: TGCGCCAGCAGCAAAGGGCCGGGGCCGAACACCGGGGAGCTGTTTTTT

d_gene: NA
j_gene: TRBJ2-3
abundance: NA
v_gene: TRBV2
CDR3aa: CASTLRGSTDTQYF
CDR3nt: TGTGCCAGCACTTTACGGGGAAGCACAGATACGCAGTATTTT

d_gene: NA
j_gene: TRBJ1-4
abundance: NA
v_gene: TRBV7-7
CDR3aa: CNMNEKLFF
CDR3nt: TGTAATATGAATGAAAAACTGTTTTTT

d_gene: NA
j_gene: TRBJ1-1
abundance: NA
v_gene: TRBV30
CDR3aa: CAWSVHSLTEAFF
CDR3nt: TGTGCCTGGAGTGTACACAGCCTTACTGAAGCTTTCTTT

d_gene: TRBD1
j_gene: TRBJ1-5
abundance: many
v_gene: TRBV5-1
CDR3aa: CASSIGTGGYQPQHF
CDR3nt: TGCGCCAGCAGCATAGGGACAGGAGGATATCAGCCCCAGCATTTT

d_gene: NA
j_gene: TRBJ2-5
abundance: NA
v_gene: TRBV21-1
CDR3aa: CASSPKNPSGSEGKTQYF
CDR3nt: TGTGCCAGCAGCCCCAAAAATCCTAGCGGGAGTGAGGGGAAGACCCAGTACTTC

d_gene: NA
j_gene: TRBJ1-2
abundance: NA
v_gene: TRBV19
CDR3aa: CASSIDNAYGYTF
CDR3nt: TGTGCCAGTAGTATAGATAATGCGTATGGCTACACCTTC

d_gene: NA
j_gene: TRBJ2-3
abundance: NA
v_gene: TRBV4-3
CDR3aa: CASSQDRGDTDTQYF
CDR3nt: TGCGCCAGCAGCCAAGATAGGGGGGACACAGATACGCAGTATTTT

d_gene: NA
j_gene: TRBJ1-2
abundance: NA
v_gene: TRBV6-6
CDR3aa: CASSTGGANYGYTF
CDR3nt: TGTGCCAGCAGTACGGGGGGGGCCAACTATGGCTACACCTTC

d_gene: NA
j_gene: TRBJ1-1
abundance: NA
v_gene: TRBV4-3
CDR3aa: CASSQRIGGGVTEAFF
CDR3nt: TGCGCCAGCAGCCAACGGATTGGGGGAGGCGTTACTGAAGCTTTCTTT

d_gene: NA
j_gene: TRBJ2-5
abundance: medium-sized
v_gene: TRBV27
CDR3aa: CASSGTPLETQYF
CDR3nt: TGTGCCAGCAGTGGGACCCCTCTAGAGACCCAGTACTTC

d_gene: TRBD1
j_gene: TRBJ2-5
abundance: NA
v_gene: TRBV20-1
CDR3aa: CSAGQGETQYF
CDR3nt: TGCAGTGCTGGACAGGGGGAGACCCAGTACTTC

d_gene: NA
j_gene: TRBJ2-7
abundance: NA
v_gene: TRBV19
CDR3aa: CASSPGTIAYEQYF
CDR3nt: TGTGCCAGTAGTCCGGGGACGATAGCCTACGAGCAGTACTTC

d_gene: NA
j_gene: TRBJ1-5
abundance: medium-sized
v_gene: TRBV19
CDR3aa: CASSGVGGNQPQHF
CDR3nt: TGTGCCAGTTCAGGGGTTGGGGGCAATCAGCCCCAGCATTTT

d_gene: NA
j_gene: TRBJ1-1
abundance: few
v_gene: TRBV6-5
CDR3aa: CASSYQANTEAFF
CDR3nt: TGTGCCAGCAGTTACCAGGCGAACACTGAAGCTTTCTTT

d_gene: TRBD1
j_gene: TRBJ1-2
abundance: NA
v_gene: TRBV18
CDR3aa: CASSPVEGTGAAGYTF
CDR3nt: TGTGCCAGCTCACCAGTAGAAGGGACAGGGGCTGCGGGCTACACCTTC

d_gene: NA
j_gene: TRBJ1-1
abundance: few
v_gene: TRBV30
CDR3aa: CAWSVWGTEAFF
CDR3nt: TGTGCCTGGAGTGTATGGGGCACTGAAGCTTTCTTT

d_gene: NA
j_gene: TRBJ2-1
abundance: NA
v_gene: TRBV10-3
CDR3aa: CAIIGTPRHNEQFF
CDR3nt: TGTGCCATCATAGGGACCCCAAGGCACAATGAGCAGTTCTTC

d_gene: TRBD2
j_gene: TRBJ2-2
abundance: NA
v_gene: TRBV4-1
CDR3aa: CASSQGSGKGTGELFF
CDR3nt: TGCGCCAGCAGCCAGGGTAGCGGGAAGGGCACCGGGGAGCTGTTTTTT

d_gene: NA
j_gene: TRBJ2-7
abundance: NA
v_gene: TRBV29-1
CDR3aa: CSVAAGVYEQYF
CDR3nt: TGCAGCGTTGCGGCAGGTGTCTACGAGCAGTACTTC

d_gene: NA
j_gene: TRBJ2-7
abundance: NA
v_gene: TRBV6-1
CDR3aa: CASSVETSYEQYF
CDR3nt: TGTGCCAGCAGTGTGGAGACATCCTACGAGCAGTACTTC

d_gene: TRBD1
j_gene: TRBJ2-2
abundance: NA
v_gene: TRBV19
CDR3aa: CASRDRGSGELFF
CDR3nt: TGTGCCAGCAGGGACAGGGGATCCGGGGAGCTGTTTTTT

d_gene: TRBD2
j_gene: TRBJ2-5
abundance: NA
v_gene: TRBV4-2
CDR3aa: CASSQPGLQETQYF
CDR3nt: TGTGCCAGCAGCCAACCGGGACTACAAGAGACCCAGTACTTC

d_gene: TRBD1
j_gene: TRBJ2-7
abundance: NA
v_gene: TRBV6-5
CDR3aa: CASSTDRLISYEQYF
CDR3nt: TGTGCCAGCAGTACGGACAGGTTGATCTCCTACGAGCAGTACTTC

d_gene: NA
j_gene: TRBJ2-6
abundance: NA
v_gene: TRBV2
CDR3aa: CASRKGSGANVLTF
CDR3nt: TGTGCCAGCCGGAAGGGGTCCGGGGCCAACGTCCTGACTTTC

d_gene: NA
j_gene: TRBJ1-1
abundance: NA
v_gene: TRBV6-5
CDR3aa: CASSISVTTEAFF
CDR3nt: TGTGCCAGCAGTATATCTGTAACCACTGAAGCTTTCTTT

d_gene: TRBD1
j_gene: TRBJ2-5
abundance: NA
v_gene: TRBV19
CDR3aa: CASKNLGTEQETQYF
CDR3nt: TGTGCCAGTAAAAACCTGGGGACAGAACAAGAGACCCAGTACTTC

d_gene: TRBD1
j_gene: TRBJ1-2
abundance: few
v_gene: TRBV7-2
CDR3aa: CASSTNRGLDGYTF
CDR3nt: TGTGCCAGCAGCACAAACAGGGGGCTCGACGGCTACACCTTC

d_gene: NA
j_gene: TRBJ2-7
abundance: NA
v_gene: TRBV29-1
CDR3aa: CSVEVATVPYEQYF
CDR3nt: TGCAGCGTTGAAGTGGCCACAGTACCTTACGAGCAGTACTTC

d_gene: NA
j_gene: TRBJ2-7
abundance: NA
v_gene: TRBV28
CDR3aa: CASSLLGATYEQYF
CDR3nt: TGTGCCAGCAGTTTATTGGGGGCAACCTACGAGCAGTACTTC

d_gene: TRBD1
j_gene: TRBJ2-7
abundance: medium-sized
v_gene: TRBV5-1
CDR3aa: CASSPDRGSEQYF
CDR3nt: TGCGCCAGCAGCCCGGACAGGGGCTCCGAGCAGTACTTC